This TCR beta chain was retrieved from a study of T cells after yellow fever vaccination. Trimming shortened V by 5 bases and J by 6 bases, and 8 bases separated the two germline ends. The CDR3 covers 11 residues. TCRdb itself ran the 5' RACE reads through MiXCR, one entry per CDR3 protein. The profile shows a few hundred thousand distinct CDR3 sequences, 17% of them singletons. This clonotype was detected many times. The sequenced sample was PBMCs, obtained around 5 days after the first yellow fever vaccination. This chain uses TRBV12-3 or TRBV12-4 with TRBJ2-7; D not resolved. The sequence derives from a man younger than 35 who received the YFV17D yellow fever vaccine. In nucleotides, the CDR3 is TGTGCCAGCAGTCCCTCGGTCGAGCAGTACTTC. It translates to CASSPSVEQYF.